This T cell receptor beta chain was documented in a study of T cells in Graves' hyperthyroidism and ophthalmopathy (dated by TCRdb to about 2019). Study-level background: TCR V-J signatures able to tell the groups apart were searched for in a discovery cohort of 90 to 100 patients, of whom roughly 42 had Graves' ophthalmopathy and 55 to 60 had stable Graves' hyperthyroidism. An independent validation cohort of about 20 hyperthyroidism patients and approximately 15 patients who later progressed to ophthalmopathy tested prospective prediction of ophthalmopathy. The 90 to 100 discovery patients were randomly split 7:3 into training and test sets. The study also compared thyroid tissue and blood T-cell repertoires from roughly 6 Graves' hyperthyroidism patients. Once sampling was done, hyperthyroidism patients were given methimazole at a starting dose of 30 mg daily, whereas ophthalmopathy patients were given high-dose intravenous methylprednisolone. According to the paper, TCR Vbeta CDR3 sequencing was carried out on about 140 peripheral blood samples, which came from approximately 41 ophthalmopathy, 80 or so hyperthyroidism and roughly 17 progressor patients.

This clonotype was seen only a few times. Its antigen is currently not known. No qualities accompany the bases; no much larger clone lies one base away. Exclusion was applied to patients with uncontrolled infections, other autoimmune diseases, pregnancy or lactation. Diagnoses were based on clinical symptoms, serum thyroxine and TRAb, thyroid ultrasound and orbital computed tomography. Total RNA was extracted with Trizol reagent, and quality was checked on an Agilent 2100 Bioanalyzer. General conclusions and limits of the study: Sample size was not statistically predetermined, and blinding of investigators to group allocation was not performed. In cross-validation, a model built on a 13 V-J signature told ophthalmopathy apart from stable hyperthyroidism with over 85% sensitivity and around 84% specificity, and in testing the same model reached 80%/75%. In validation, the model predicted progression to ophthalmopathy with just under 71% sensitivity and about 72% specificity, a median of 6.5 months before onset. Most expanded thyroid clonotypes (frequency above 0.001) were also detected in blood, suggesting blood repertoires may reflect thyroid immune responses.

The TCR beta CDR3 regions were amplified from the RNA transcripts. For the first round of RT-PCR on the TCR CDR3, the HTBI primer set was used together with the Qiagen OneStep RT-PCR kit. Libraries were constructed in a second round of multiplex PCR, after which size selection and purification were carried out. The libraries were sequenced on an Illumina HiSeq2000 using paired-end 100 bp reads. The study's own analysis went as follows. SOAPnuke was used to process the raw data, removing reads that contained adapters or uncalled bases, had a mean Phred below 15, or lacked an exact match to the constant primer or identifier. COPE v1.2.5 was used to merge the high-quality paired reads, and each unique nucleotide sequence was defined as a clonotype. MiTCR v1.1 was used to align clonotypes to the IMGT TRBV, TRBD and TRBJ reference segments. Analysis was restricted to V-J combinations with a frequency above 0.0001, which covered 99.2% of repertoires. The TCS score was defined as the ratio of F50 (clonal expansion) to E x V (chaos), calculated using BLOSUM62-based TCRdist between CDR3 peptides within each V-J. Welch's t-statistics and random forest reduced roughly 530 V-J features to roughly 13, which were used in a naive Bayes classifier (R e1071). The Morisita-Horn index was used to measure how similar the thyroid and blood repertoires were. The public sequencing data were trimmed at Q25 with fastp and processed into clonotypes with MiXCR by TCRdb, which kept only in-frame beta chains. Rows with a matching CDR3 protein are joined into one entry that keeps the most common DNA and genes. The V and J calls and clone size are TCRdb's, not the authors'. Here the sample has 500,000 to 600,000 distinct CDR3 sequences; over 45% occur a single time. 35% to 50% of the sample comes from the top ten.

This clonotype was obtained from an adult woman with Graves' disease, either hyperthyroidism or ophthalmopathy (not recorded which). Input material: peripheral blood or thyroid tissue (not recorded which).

The encoded CDR3 is CASSADRAGGNTEAFF. The sequenced DNA is TGTGCCAGCAGTGCCGACCGGGCAGGGGGAAACACTGAAGCTTTCTTT. The chain employs TRBV2 and TRBJ1-1, with 7 bases matching TRBD1. CDR1 and CDR2 (SNHLY, FYNNEI) derive from the germline V gene. Trimming removed 4 bases from V and 2 bases from J; the gene matches leave 10 bases unexplained. The CDR3 numbers 16 residues from cysteine through phenylalanine. Only CDR3 DNA is held: 48 bases, read in frame from base 1.